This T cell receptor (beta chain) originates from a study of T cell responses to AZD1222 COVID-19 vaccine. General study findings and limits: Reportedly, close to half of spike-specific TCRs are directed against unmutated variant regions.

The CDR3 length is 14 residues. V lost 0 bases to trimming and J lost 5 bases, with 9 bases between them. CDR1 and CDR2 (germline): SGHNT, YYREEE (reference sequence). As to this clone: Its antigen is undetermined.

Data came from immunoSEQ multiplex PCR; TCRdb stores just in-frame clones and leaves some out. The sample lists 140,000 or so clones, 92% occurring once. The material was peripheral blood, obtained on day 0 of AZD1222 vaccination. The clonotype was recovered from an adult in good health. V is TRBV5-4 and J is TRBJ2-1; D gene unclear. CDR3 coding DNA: TGTGCCAGCAGCTTGGGTGGGCTAAACAATGAGCAGTTCTTC. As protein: CASSLGGLNNEQFF.